One sample yielded the 20 T cell receptor beta chains listed below, sequenced in a study of T cells after yellow fever vaccination. TCRdb fed the 5' RACE reads into MiXCR, producing one record per CDR3 protein. Among hundreds of thousands of distinct CDR3 sequences listed, around a sixth were seen once. The source material was PBMCs, sampled before the yellow fever booster vaccination. These TCRs come from a man aged 18-30 years who received the YFV17D yellow fever vaccine.

This clonotype has a handful of counts. The chain links TRBV5-1 to TRBJ2-3; perhaps TRBD2 as D (5 bases). Per the germline V gene, CDR1 is SGHRS and CDR2 is YFSETQ. The V gene lost 6 bases and the J gene lost 6 bases, with 8 bases spanning the gap. This CDR3 comprises 11 residues. This CDR3 is CASKLEDTQYF. In DNA, the CDR3 is TGCGCCAGCAAACTAGAGGATACGCAGTATTTT.

This clonotype was observed many times. The chain combines TRBV7-9 with TRBJ1-1; 11 bases line up with TRBD1. Germline CDR1 is SEHNR and CDR2 is FQNEAQ (reference sequence). This CDR3 has 14 amino acids. The trim removed 5 bases at V and 6 bases at J, leaving 5 bases unmatched. CDR3 in amino acids: CASSMDRGLSEAFF. The CDR3 region has the DNA TGTGCCAGCAGCATGGACAGGGGGCTCTCTGAAGCTTTCTTT.

This clonotype was seen a handful of times. J is TRBJ1-6 and V is TRBV5-1, with 8 nucleotides matching TRBD1. The CDR3 spans 15 residues. V lost 3 bases and J lost 8; bases outside the gene matches: 7. Germline V CDR1 and CDR2: SGHRS, YFSETQ. The CDR3 reads CASSWQGAWDSPLHF. The CDR3 DNA is TGCGCCAGCAGCTGGCAGGGGGCCTGGGATTCACCCCTCCACTTT.

The chain links TRBV6-6 to TRBJ2-5; D possibly corresponds to TRBD2 (5 bases). Germline V gives CDR1 MNHNY, CDR2 SVGAGI (reference sequence). This CDR3 contains 14 residues. V was pared by 4 bases and J by 5 bases, with 14 bases between. CDR3 residues: CASSFTLVFETQYF. DNA of the CDR3: TGTGCCAGCAGTTTCACACTAGTTTTTGAGACCCAGTACTTC.

The V gene is TRBV4-3, the J gene TRBJ1-5; TRBD1 matches at 10 bases. J gave up 7 bases and V 0 bases, and 6 bases lay outside the gene matches. Germline CDR1 and CDR2: LGHNA and YSLEER. The CDR3 consists of 16 residues. The DNA for the CDR3 is TGCGCCAGCAGCCAAGACCAGACAGGGGGCCTGCAGCCCCAGCATTTT. Protein sequence: CASSQDQTGGLQPQHF.

This clonotype was seen repeatedly, ten times or more. The rearrangement uses TRBV18 and TRBJ2-3; D call uncertain. V lost 0 bases, J lost 1 base, and 14 bases lay in between. Germline V lookup: CDR1 KGHSH, CDR2 LQKENI. The CDR3 runs 17 residues. CDR3 bases: TGTGCCAGCTCACCACCGGGTGCAGGATCGGGCACAGATACGCAGTATTTT. Translated, it gives CASSPPGAGSGTDTQYF.

The sample holds a few counts of this clonotype. This sequence joins TRBV27 and TRBJ1-5; D perhaps matches TRBD1 (5 bases). V gave up 5 bases and J gave up 0 bases, with 8 bases separating them. This CDR3 region has 14 residues. Germline CDR1 MNHEY, CDR2 SMNVEV (reference sequence). CDR3 sequence: CASSPGTSNQPQHF. CDR3 bases: TGTGCCAGCAGTCCGGGGACTAGCAATCAGCCCCAGCATTTT.

This clonotype was picked up a small number of times. The CDR3 DNA is TGTGCCAGCAGTTCCCAAGGGATATCTAACACTGAAGCTTTCTTT. Translating gives CASSSQGISNTEAFF. The chain carries TRBV12-3 or TRBV12-4 and TRBJ1-1; D gene uncertain. V gave up 4 bases and J gave up 2 bases, with 14 bases separating them. This CDR3 has 15 amino acids.

The V and J genes are TRBV7-9 and TRBJ1-6, with TRBD1 identical over 7 bases. This CDR3 is built from 17 residues. The J segment lost 4 bases and the V segment lost 0 bases, leaving 6 bases of the junction unmatched. Looked up from germline, CDR1 is SEHNR and CDR2 is FQNEAQ (reference sequence). CDR3 coding DNA: TGTGCCAGCAGCTTAGCGCAGTCAGGGGGATATAATTCACCCCTCCACTTT. Translation gives CASSLAQSGGYNSPLHF.

This chain uses TRBV4-1 with TRBJ2-3; 9 nucleotides line up with TRBD2. The CDR3 is made up of 15 amino acids. The V segment lost 5 bases and the J segment 2 bases; nucleotides outside the gene matches: 5. Germline V lookup: CDR1 MGHRA, CDR2 YSYEKL. CDR3 sequence: CASSTLAGTTDTQYF. The CDR3 DNA reads TGCGCCAGCAGCACTCTAGCGGGGACCACAGATACGCAGTATTTT.

The V gene is TRBV4-1, the J gene TRBJ1-5, with a possible D match to TRBD1 (5 bases). The V gene lost 2 bases and the J gene lost 4 bases, with 15 bases spanning the gap. This CDR3 has 16 residues. The germline CDR1 and CDR2 sequences are MGHRA and YSYEKL. The CDR3 DNA sequence: TGCGCCAGCAGCCAATCACTAGCGGCAGGGAATCAGCCCCAGCATTTT. It is translated as CASSQSLAAGNQPQHF.

The chain carries TRBV9 and TRBJ2-5; D may be TRBD2 (6 bases). The CDR3 runs to 15 residues. Germline CDR1 SGDLS, CDR2 YYNGEE. Trimming stripped 1 base from V and 4 bases from J, with 14 bases between. CDR3 bases: TGTGCCAGCAGCGTACTCGGGGCGCGGGGAGAGACCCAGTACTTC. This sequence encodes CASSVLGARGETQYF.

The table lists this clonotype with many counts. V gene TRBV2 combines with J gene TRBJ2-7; maybe TRBD1 (6 bases). Germline loops: CDR1 SNHLY, CDR2 FYNNEI. CDR3 length equals 16 residues. Trimming stripped 7 bases from V and 0 bases from J, with 19 bases between. CDR3 nucleotides: TGTGCCAGCACCTTCGGGCAGGGGACGAGCTCCTACGAGCAGTACTTC. This translates into CASTFGQGTSSYEQYF.

The sample holds a few counts of this clonotype. The rearrangement links TRBV6-5 to TRBJ2-1; TRBD1 is a possible D gene (5 bases). Germline V gene data show CDR1 as MNHEY and CDR2 as SVGAGI. The CDR3 covers 18 residues. V was clipped by 0 bases and J by 2 bases, with 17 bases between them. DNA for the CDR3: TGTGCCAGCAGTTACTCTAGGAAGGGGATCGGCACCTACAATGAGCAGTTCTTC. Its translation: CASSYSRKGIGTYNEQFF.

This clonotype was seen at least ten times. The chain uses TRBV27 and TRBJ2-7; 7 positions match TRBD1. Germline V gene data show CDR1 as MNHEY and CDR2 as SMNVEV (reference sequence). The CDR3 contains 13 residues. The V gene end was trimmed by 5 bases and the J gene end by 3 bases; junction bases not matched to a gene: 4. The CDR3 DNA follows: TGTGCCAGCAGTGCCCGGGACAGCTACGAGCAGTACGTC. It yields the protein CASSARDSYEQYV.

The chain uses TRBV14 and TRBJ2-2, with 9 positions matching TRBD1. This CDR3 is 17 amino acids long. Per the germline V gene, CDR1 is SGHDN and CDR2 is FVKESK. The J segment lost 4 bases and the V segment lost 4 bases, leaving 10 bases of the junction unmatched. The CDR3 DNA sequence: TGTGCCAGCAGCCCCACTCACAGGGGGCAGAGCACCGGGGAGCTGTTTTTT. Amino acids: CASSPTHRGQSTGELFF.

This clonotype was seen a handful of times. The chain uses TRBV11-1 and TRBJ2-2; D is unclear. The CDR3 has 13 amino acids. V was cut by 3 bases and J by 4 bases, with 6 bases left in between. CDR1 is SGHAT, CDR2 FQDESV, per germline (reference sequence). The chain's CDR3 is CASSFETTGELFF. The CDR3 DNA follows: TGTGCCAGCAGCTTTGAGACCACCGGGGAGCTGTTTTTT.

This rearrangement joins TRBV7-9 to TRBJ2-3; 8 positions match TRBD1. Germline trimming cut 5 bases from V and 6 bases from J; bases unmatched to any gene: 4. The CDR3 length is 13 residues. Germline CDR1 reads SEHNR; CDR2 reads FQNEAQ (reference sequence). CDR3 protein: CASSPGGKDTQYF. CDR3 DNA sequence: TGTGCCAGCAGCCCAGGGGGCAAGGATACGCAGTATTTT.

The genes are TRBV9 and TRBJ2-1; 7 bases are shared with TRBD2. V shed 4 bases and J 3 bases; nucleotides not matched to a gene: 10. Germline V gene data show CDR1 as SGDLS and CDR2 as YYNGEE. This CDR3 has 16 amino acids. The CDR3 loop is CASSRGEGRNYNEQFF. DNA for the CDR3: TGTGCCAGCAGCCGAGGGGAGGGGCGAAACTACAATGAGCAGTTCTTC. Full variable domain (remainder filled in from reference TRBV9 and TRBJ2-1): DSGVTQTPKHLITATGQRVTLRCSPRSGDLSVYWYQQSLDQGLQFLIQYYNGEERAKGNILERFSAQQFPDLHSELNLSSLELGDSALYFCASSRGEGRNYNEQFFGPGTRLTVL.

This clonotype was seen only a few times. The chain has TRBV7-9 and TRBJ2-4; D is perhaps TRBD1 or TRBD2 (5 bases each). Germline V lookup: CDR1 SEHNR, CDR2 FQNEAQ (reference sequence). The CDR3 extends over 14 amino acids. The ends were cut back, 5 bases at V and 4 bases at J, with 12 bases in the middle. The CDR3 loop is CASSPPGPKNIQYF. CDR3 in DNA: TGTGCCAGCAGCCCCCCGGGGCCAAAAAACATTCAGTACTTC.